The 9 T cell receptor beta chains below were found in one sample sequenced in a study of control samples from healthy donors and cancer patients. Repertoires were generated with immunoSEQ multiplex PCR, while TCRdb's copy carries only in-frame clones and drops some. This repertoire shows approximately 170,000 clones, around 94% found once; its top ten account for more than 1.3%. What was sequenced was blood. The receptors originated from a man aged 30 to 45 in good health.

The chain combines TRBV2 with TRBJ1-2; 7 bases match TRBD1. The CDR3 extends over 14 amino acids. V lost 4 bases and J lost 5; bases outside the gene matches: 7. Germline lookup yields CDR1 SNHLY and CDR2 FYNNEI. CDR3 residues: CASSVRQGGYGYTF. CDR3 in DNA: TGTGCCAGCAGTGTCAGACAGGGAGGGTATGGCTACACCTTC.

V gene TRBV27 combines with J gene TRBJ2-6; either TRBD1 or TRBD2 may fit D (6 bases each). Trimming cost V 0 bases and J 2 bases, with 11 bases left between them. The CDR3 contains 17 residues. Germline V gives CDR1 MNHEY, CDR2 SMNVEV (reference sequence). In DNA, the CDR3 is TGTGCCAGCAGTTTATCATACAGGGAGGCTGGGGCCAACGTCCTGACTTTC. As protein: CASSLSYREAGANVLTF.

The chain has TRBV28 and TRBJ1-2; 9 nucleotides match TRBD1. Germline V gene data show CDR1 as MDHEN and CDR2 as SYDVKM. The CDR3 consists of 13 residues. The V gene end was trimmed by 6 bases and the J gene end by 3 bases; junction bases not matched to a gene: 2. CDR3 sequence reads: CASRRQGDYGYTF. CDR3 coding DNA: TGTGCCAGCAGAAGACAGGGGGACTATGGCTACACCTTC.

This clone turned up a few times. This chain joins TRBV29-1 and TRBJ2-3; 9 bases are a match to TRBD1. This CDR3 has 14 amino acids. Germline V lookup: CDR1 SQVTM, CDR2 ANQGSEA. V shed 6 bases and J 1 base; nucleotides not matched to a gene: 5. CDR3 amino acids: CSVGGTGRTDTQYF. The DNA for the CDR3 is TGCAGCGTCGGAGGGACAGGGCGCACAGATACGCAGTATTTT.

The chain is built from TRBV4-3 and TRBJ1-6, with D hard to call. Germline loops: CDR1 LGHNA, CDR2 YSLEER. The V end lost 1 base, the J end lost 6 bases, and 22 bases lay between the germline ends. This CDR3 comprises 19 residues. CDR3 in DNA: TGCGCCAGCAGCCAAGCCATCGGTGGTTCTGGTGGAACTAATTCACCCCTCCACTTT. It codes for CASSQAIGGSGGTNSPLHF.

This clone has a handful of counts. The J gene is TRBJ1-5, the V gene TRBV9; TRBD1 matches at 8 bases. With 4 bases clipped from V and 8 bases from J, the junction kept 8 bases outside the gene matches. CDR3 length: 14 residues. Germline lookup yields CDR1 SGDLS and CDR2 YYNGEE. This CDR3 reads CASSSDRGAEPQHF. Written as DNA, the CDR3 is TGTGCCAGCAGCTCAGACAGGGGCGCGGAGCCCCAGCATTTT.

The gene calls are TRBV10-1 and TRBJ2-7; 7 nucleotides match TRBD1. Germline CDR1 and CDR2: WNHNN and SYGVQD (reference sequence). J lost 1 base, V lost 3 bases, and 9 bases had no gene match. The CDR3 runs to 16 residues. For the CDR3, the DNA is TGCGCCAGCAGTGATCAACCGGGACAGTCTTCCTACGAGCAGTACTTC. Amino acids: CASSDQPGQSSYEQYF.

This chain links TRBV30 with TRBJ2-6; D uncertain. V shed 5 bases and J shed 0 bases, with 2 bases lying between them. Looked up from germline, CDR1 is GTSNPN and CDR2 is SVGIG (reference sequence). This CDR3 is built from 12 residues. This CDR3 is CAWYSGANVLTF. The CDR3 DNA reads TGTGCCTGGTACTCTGGGGCCAACGTCCTGACTTTC. Drawing the rest from reference TRBV30 and TRBJ2-6, the complete variable domain is SQTIHQWPATLVQPVGSPLSLECTVEGTSNPNLYWYRQAAGRGLQLLFYSVGIGQISSEVPQNLSASRPQDRQFILSSKKLLLSDSGFYLCAWYSGANVLTFGAGSRLTVL.

Worth noting for this clone: A much larger clonotype is one base distant, so this may be a read error. The J gene is TRBJ2-2, the V gene TRBV5-4; D is uncertain. V lost 2 bases and J lost 1, with 3 bases in between. Germline V gene data show CDR1 as SGHNT and CDR2 as YYREEE (reference sequence). This CDR3 spans 13 amino acids. CDR3 protein: CASSFQNTGELFF. CDR3 nucleotide sequence: TGTGCCAGCAGCTTTCAGAACACCGGGGAGCTGTTTTTT. Together with reference TRBV5-4 and TRBJ2-2, the CDR3 gives the full variable domain: ETGVTQSPTHLIKTRGQQVTLRCSSQSGHNTVSWYQQALGQGPQFIFQYYREEENGRGNFPPRFSGLQFPNYSSELNVNALELDDSALYLCASSFQNTGELFFGEGSRLTVL.